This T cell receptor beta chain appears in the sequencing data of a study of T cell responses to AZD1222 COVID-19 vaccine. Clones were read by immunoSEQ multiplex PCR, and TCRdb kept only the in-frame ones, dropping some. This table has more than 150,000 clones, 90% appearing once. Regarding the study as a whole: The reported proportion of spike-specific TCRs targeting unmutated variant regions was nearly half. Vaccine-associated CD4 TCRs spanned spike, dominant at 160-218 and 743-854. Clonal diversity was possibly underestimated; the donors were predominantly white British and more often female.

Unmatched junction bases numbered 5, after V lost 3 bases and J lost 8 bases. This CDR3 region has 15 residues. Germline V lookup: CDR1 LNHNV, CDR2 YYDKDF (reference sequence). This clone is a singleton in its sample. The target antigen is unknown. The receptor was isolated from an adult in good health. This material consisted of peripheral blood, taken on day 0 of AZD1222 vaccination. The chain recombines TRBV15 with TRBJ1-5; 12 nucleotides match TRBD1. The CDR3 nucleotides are TGTGCCACCAGCAGCTCCGGGACAGGGGGCGAGCCCCAGCATTTT. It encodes CATSSSGTGGEPQHF. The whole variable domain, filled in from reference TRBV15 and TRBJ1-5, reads DAMVIQNPRYQVTQFGKPVTLSCSQTLNHNVMYWYQQKSSQAPKLLFHYYDKDFNNEADTPDNFQSRRPNTSFCFLDIRSPGLGDTAMYLCATSSSGTGGEPQHFGDGTRLSIL.